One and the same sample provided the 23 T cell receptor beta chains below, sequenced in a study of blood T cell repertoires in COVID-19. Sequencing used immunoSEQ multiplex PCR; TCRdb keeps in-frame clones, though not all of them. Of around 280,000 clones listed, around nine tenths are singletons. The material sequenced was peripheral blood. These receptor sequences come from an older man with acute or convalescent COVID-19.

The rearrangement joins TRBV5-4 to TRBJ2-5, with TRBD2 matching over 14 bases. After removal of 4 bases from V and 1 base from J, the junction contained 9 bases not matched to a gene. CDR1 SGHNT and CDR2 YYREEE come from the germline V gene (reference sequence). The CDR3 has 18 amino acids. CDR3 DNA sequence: TGTGCCAGCAGCCCCGGGACTAGCGGGAGCAAAGTCCAAGAGACCCAGTACTTC. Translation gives CASSPGTSGSKVQETQYF.

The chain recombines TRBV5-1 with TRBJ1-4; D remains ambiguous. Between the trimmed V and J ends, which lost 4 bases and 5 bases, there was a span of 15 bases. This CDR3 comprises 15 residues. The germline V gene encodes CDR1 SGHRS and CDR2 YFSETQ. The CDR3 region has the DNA TGCGCCAGCAGCCGGGTCGGGTCCGTCAATGAAAAACTGTTTTTT. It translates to CASSRVGSVNEKLFF.

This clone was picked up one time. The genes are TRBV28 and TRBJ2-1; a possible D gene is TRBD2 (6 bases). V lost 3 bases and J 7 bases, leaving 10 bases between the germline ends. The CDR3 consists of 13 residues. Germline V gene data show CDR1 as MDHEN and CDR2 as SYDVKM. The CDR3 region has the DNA TGTGCCAGCAGTTTGGTAGGGAGGAATGAGCAGTTCTTC. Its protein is CASSLVGRNEQFF.

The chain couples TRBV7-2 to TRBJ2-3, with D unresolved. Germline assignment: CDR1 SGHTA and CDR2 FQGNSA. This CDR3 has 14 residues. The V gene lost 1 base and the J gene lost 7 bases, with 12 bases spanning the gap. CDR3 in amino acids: CASSLGARRNTQYF. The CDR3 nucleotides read TGTGCCAGCAGCTTAGGTGCTAGGCGGAATACGCAGTATTTT. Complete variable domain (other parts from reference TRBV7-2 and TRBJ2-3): GAGVSQSPSNKVTEKGKDVELRCDPISGHTALYWYRQSLGQGLEFLIYFQGNSAPDKSGLPSDRFSAERTGGSVSTLTIQRTQQEDSAVYLCASSLGARRNTQYFGPGTRLTVL.

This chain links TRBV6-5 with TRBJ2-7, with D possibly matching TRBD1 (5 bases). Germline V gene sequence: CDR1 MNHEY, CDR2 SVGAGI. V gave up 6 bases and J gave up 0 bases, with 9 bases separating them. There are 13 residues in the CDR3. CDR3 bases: TGTGCCAGCAGACTGACAGTCTCCTACGAGCAGTACTTC. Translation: CASRLTVSYEQYF.

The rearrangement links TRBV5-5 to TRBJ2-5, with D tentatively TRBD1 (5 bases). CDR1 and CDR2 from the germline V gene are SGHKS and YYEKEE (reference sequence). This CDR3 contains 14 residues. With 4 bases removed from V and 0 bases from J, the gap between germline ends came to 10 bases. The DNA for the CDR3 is TGTGCCAGCAGCGCGACAGTTTACCAAGAGACCCAGTACTTC. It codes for CASSATVYQETQYF.

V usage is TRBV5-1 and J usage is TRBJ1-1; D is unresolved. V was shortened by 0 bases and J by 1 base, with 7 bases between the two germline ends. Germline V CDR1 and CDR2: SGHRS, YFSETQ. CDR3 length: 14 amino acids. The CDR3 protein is CASSLANGNTEAFF. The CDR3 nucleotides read TGCGCCAGCAGCTTGGCTAACGGGAACACTGAAGCTTTCTTT.

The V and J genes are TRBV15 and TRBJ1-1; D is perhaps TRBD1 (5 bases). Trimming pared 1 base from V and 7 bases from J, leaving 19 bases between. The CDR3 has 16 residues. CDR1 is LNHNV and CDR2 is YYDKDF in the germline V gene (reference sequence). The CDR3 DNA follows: TGTGCCACCAGCAGAGGTACTGGGATAGGACATGATGAAGCTTTCTTT. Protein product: CATSRGTGIGHDEAFF.

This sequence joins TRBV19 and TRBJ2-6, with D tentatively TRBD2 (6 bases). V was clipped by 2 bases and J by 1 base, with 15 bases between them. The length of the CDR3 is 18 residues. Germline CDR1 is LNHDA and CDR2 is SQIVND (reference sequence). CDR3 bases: TGTGCCAGTAGTATATGGGGGGAGAGCCTTTCTGGGGCCAACGTCCTGACTTTC. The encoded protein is CASSIWGESLSGANVLTF. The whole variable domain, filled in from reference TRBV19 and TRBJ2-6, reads DGGITQSPKYLFRKEGQNVTLSCEQNLNHDAMYWYRQDPGQGLRLIYYSQIVNDFQKGDIAEGYSVSREKKESFPLTVTSAQKNPTAFYLCASSIWGESLSGANVLTFGAGSRLTVL.

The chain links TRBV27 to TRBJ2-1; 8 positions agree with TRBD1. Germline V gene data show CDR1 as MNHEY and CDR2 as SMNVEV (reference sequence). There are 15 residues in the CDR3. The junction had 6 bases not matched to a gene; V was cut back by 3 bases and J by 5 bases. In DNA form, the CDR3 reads TGTGCCAGCAGTTTGGATCAGGGGGCACACAATGAGCAGTTCTTC. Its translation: CASSLDQGAHNEQFF.

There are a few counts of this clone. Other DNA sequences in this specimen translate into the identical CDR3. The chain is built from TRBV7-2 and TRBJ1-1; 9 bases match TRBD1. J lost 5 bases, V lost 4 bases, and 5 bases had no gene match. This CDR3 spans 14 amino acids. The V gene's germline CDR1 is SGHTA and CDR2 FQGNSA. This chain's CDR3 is CASSSRDRATEAFF. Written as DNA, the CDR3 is TGTGCCAGCAGCTCGAGGGACAGGGCAACTGAAGCTTTCTTT.

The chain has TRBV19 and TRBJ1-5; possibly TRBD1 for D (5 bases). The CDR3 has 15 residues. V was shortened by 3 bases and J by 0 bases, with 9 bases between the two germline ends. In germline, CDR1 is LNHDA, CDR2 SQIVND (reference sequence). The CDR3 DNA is TGTGCCAGTAGTATGACCAGGGCTAGCAATCAGCCCCAGCATTTT. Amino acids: CASSMTRASNQPQHF.

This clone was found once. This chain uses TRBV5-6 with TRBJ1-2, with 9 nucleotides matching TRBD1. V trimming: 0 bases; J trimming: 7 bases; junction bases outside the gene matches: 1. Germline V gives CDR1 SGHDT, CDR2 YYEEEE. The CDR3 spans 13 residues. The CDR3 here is CASSLDRGLGYTF. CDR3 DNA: TGTGCCAGCAGCTTGGACAGGGGGCTTGGCTACACCTTC.

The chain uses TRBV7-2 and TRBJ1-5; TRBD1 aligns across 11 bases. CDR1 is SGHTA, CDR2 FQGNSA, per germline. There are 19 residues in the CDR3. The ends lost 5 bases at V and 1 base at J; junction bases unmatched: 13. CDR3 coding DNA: TGTGCCAGCAGCCCAGGACAGGGGGCGAGTCTCGGCAGCAATCAGCCCCAGCATTTT. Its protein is CASSPGQGASLGSNQPQHF.

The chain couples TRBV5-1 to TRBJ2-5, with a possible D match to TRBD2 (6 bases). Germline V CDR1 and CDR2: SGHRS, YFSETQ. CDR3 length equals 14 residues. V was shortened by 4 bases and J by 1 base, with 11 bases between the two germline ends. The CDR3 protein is CASSPMGGQETQYF. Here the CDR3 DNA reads TGCGCCAGCAGCCCGATGGGGGGCCAAGAGACCCAGTACTTC.

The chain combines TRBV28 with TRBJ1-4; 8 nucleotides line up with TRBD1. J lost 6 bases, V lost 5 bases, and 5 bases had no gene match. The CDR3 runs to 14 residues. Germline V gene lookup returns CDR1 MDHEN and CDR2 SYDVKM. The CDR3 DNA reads TGTGCCAGCAGTCCTTACAGGGGGGATGAAAAACTGTTTTTT. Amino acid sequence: CASSPYRGDEKLFF.

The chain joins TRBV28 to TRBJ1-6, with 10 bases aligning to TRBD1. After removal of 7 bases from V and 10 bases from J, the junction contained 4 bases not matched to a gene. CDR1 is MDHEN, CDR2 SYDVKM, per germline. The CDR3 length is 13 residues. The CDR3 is CASTRDRGSPLHF. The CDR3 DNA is TGTGCCAGCACTAGGGACAGGGGATCACCCCTCCACTTT.

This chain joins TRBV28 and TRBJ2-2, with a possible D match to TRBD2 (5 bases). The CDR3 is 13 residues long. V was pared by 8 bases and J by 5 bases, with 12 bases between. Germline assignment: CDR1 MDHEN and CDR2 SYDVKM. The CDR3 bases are TGTGCCAGCGGATTAGCGCCTACCGGGGAGCTGTTTTTT. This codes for CASGLAPTGELFF.

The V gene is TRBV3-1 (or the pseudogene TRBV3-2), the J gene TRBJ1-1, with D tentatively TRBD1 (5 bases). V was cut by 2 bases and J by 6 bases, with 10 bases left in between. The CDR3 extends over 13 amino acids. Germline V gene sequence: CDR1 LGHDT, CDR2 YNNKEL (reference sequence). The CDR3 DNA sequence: TGTGCCAGCAGCCAACAGGGAAAATCTGAAGCTTTCTTT. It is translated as CASSQQGKSEAFF.

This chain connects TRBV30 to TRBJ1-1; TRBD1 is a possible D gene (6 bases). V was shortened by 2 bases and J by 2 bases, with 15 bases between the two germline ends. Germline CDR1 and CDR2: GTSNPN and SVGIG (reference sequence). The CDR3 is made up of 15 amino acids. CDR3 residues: CAWSLDRSINTEAFF. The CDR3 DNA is TGTGCCTGGAGTCTCGACAGGTCTATAAACACTGAAGCTTTCTTT.

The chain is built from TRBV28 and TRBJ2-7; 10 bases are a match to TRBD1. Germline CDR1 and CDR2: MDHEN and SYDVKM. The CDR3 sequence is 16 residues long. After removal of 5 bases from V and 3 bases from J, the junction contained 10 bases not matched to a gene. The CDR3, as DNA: TGTGCCAGCAGTCCGGGGGACAGGGGATTGGACTACGAGCAGTACTTC. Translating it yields CASSPGDRGLDYEQYF.

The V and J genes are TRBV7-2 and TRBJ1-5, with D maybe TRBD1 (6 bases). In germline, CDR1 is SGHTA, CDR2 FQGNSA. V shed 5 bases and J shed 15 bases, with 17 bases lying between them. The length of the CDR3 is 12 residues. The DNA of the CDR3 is TGTGCCAGCAGCACCCTCCGGGGGGGCCTGCATTTT. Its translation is CASSTLRGGLHF.

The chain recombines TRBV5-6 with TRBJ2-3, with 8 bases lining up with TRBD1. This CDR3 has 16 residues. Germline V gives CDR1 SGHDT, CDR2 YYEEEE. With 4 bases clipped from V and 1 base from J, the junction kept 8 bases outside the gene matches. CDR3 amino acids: CASSRGPGQGTDTQYF. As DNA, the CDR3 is TGTGCCAGCAGCCGCGGGCCGGGACAGGGCACAGATACGCAGTATTTT.